Listed here is a single T cell receptor beta chain. The sample belongs to a study of blood T cell repertoires in COVID-19. Overall study context: PBMCs, B-cell-depleted T cells, or T cells were the source of the cDNA or gDNA that made up the material.

Looked up from germline, CDR1 is LNHDA and CDR2 is SQIVND (reference sequence). Trimming shortened V by 0 bases and J by 4 bases, and 9 bases separated the two germline ends. The CDR3 loop spans 14 amino acids. Authors' data handling: Reference gene primer amplification gave nucleated cell count estimates. This table comes from immunoSEQ multiplex PCR, and its TCRdb copy is limited to in-frame clones, with some not included. The V and J calls and the clone size are those of that table, but D and trimming were determined from the DNA. The sample carries around 86,000 clones, 70% to 90% recorded once. The clonotype originates from a human donor with acute or convalescent COVID-19. The donor label of this sample is uncertain. Input material: peripheral blood. This chain connects TRBV19 to TRBJ1-2; D gene ambiguous. CDR3 sequence: CASSIDGRVYGYTF. The CDR3 DNA reads TGTGCCAGTAGTATAGATGGGAGGGTCTATGGCTACACCTTC.